One sample yielded the 21 T cell receptor beta chains listed below, sequenced in a study of radiotherapy plus CTLA-4 blockade in lung cancer. Some clones are missing from TCRdb's copy, which holds only in-frame ones; the method was immunoSEQ multiplex PCR. The sample yields approximately 94,000 clones, about four fifths seen once. This specimen was peripheral blood, taken from a patient treated with radiotherapy plus ipilimumab. Every receptor here comes from a human donor with non-small cell lung cancer that progressed on radiotherapy plus ipilimumab.

The rearrangement uses TRBV27 and TRBJ2-7, with 7 nucleotides matching TRBD2. The V gene end was trimmed by 1 base and the J gene end by 4 bases; junction bases not matched to a gene: 13. CDR3 size: 17 residues. The V gene's germline CDR1 is MNHEY and CDR2 SMNVEV (reference sequence). CDR3 residues: CASSLYRSAGARYEQYF. Here the CDR3 DNA reads TGTGCCAGCAGTTTATATCGTTCGGCGGGAGCTAGGTACGAGCAGTACTTC.

Only a few counts were recorded for this clone. The chain employs TRBV19 and TRBJ1-1; tentatively, D is TRBD1 (6 bases). The CDR3 runs 15 residues. V lost 7 bases, J lost 3 bases, and 18 bases lay in between. Germline-derived CDR1 and CDR2 are LNHDA and SQIVND (reference sequence). This chain's CDR3 is CASNPGVVRDTEAFF. In DNA, the CDR3 is TGTGCCAGTAACCCAGGGGTCGTTCGAGACACTGAAGCTTTCTTT. The variable domain in full, with the rest retrieved from reference TRBV19 and TRBJ1-1, is DGGITQSPKYLFRKEGQNVTLSCEQNLNHDAMYWYRQDPGQGLRLIYYSQIVNDFQKGDIAEGYSVSREKKESFPLTVTSAQKNPTAFYLCASNPGVVRDTEAFFGQGTRLTVV.

Only one count was recorded for this clone. This chain links TRBV6-4 with TRBJ1-2, with D possibly matching TRBD1 (5 bases). The V end lost 0 bases, the J end lost 8 bases, and 7 bases lay between the germline ends. Germline V lookup: CDR1 MRHNA, CDR2 SNTAGT. This CDR3 comprises 12 residues. The DNA for the CDR3 is TGTGCCAGCAGTGACTCAGGGGTGGGCTACACCTTC. Protein sequence: CASSDSGVGYTF.

This clone was recorded only once. The V gene is TRBV6-1, the J gene TRBJ2-5; D unresolved. Trimming pared 3 bases from V and 6 bases from J, leaving 8 bases between. CDR1 is MNHNS, CDR2 SASEGT, per germline. CDR3 length equals 12 residues. CDR3: CASSESIQTQYF. CDR3 DNA: TGTGCCAGCAGTGAGAGTATCCAGACCCAGTACTTC.

CDR3 loop: CASSEGQGASYEQYF. CDR3 nucleotide sequence: TGTGCCAGCAGTGAGGGACAGGGGGCGTCCTACGAGCAGTACTTC. This chain uses TRBV7-9 with TRBJ2-5, with 12 bases matching TRBD1. The assigned J gene may be wrong: the sequence end matches TRBJ2-7 better. Germline CDR1 SEHNR, CDR2 FQNEAQ (reference sequence). This CDR3 is 15 amino acids long.

The genes are TRBV5-8 and TRBJ2-5; unclear D gene. This CDR3 has 11 residues. The germline V gene has CDR1 SGHTS and CDR2 YDEGEE. Deletions cut 1 base from V and 5 bases from J, with 3 bases between. The CDR3 nucleotides are TGTGCCAGCAGCTTGACCGAGACCCAGTACTTC. Amino acid sequence: CASSLTETQYF.

The chain combines TRBV10-1 with TRBJ2-1; 8 nucleotides match TRBD2. The J segment lost 0 bases and the V segment lost 0 bases, leaving 1 base of the junction unmatched. CDR1 and CDR2 from the germline V gene are WNHNN and SYGVQD (reference sequence). This CDR3 is built from 16 residues. The CDR3 here is CASSESSGSSYNEQFF. CDR3 DNA: TGCGCCAGCAGTGAGTCAAGCGGGAGCTCCTACAATGAGCAGTTCTTC.

This chain links TRBV7-6 with TRBJ2-7; 11 bases line up with TRBD2. CDR3 size: 15 residues. V lost 5 bases, J lost 4 bases, and 7 bases stayed unmatched. Germline V gene sequence: CDR1 SGHVS, CDR2 FNYEAQ. CDR3 residues: CASSQLAGAGYEQYF. In DNA form, the CDR3 reads TGTGCCAGCAGCCAACTAGCGGGAGCGGGATACGAGCAGTACTTC.

CDR3 loop: CASSQGKSAGETQYF. In nucleotides, the CDR3 is TGCGCCAGCAGCCAAGGGAAATCAGCGGGAGAGACCCAGTACTTC. The J gene is TRBJ2-5, the V gene TRBV4-1; TRBD2 is a possible D gene (6 bases). Germline V gene lookup returns CDR1 MGHRA and CDR2 YSYEKL. Trimming pared 1 base from V and 4 bases from J, leaving 13 bases between. The CDR3 has 15 residues.

This clone was detected a few times. The CDR3 sequence: CASARASYEQYF. Written as DNA, the CDR3 is TGTGCCAGCGCACGGGCCTCCTACGAGCAGTACTTC. V usage is TRBV2 and J usage is TRBJ2-7; D call uncertain. The CDR3 is made up of 12 amino acids. Germline loops: CDR1 SNHLY, CDR2 FYNNEI. V lost 8 bases, J lost 0 bases, and 8 bases lay in between.

The chain links TRBV5-1 to TRBJ2-7; D unresolved. The CDR3 is 13 amino acids. The V gene's germline CDR1 is SGHRS and CDR2 YFSETQ. V lost 6 bases and J lost 3, with 13 bases in between. CDR3 DNA sequence: TGCGCCAGCATGGAGAACGGTGGCTACGAGCAGTACTTC. Its protein product is CASMENGGYEQYF.

The J gene is TRBJ2-7, the V gene TRBV5-1, with TRBD1 matching 7 bases. This CDR3 is built from 14 residues. Germline trimming cut 0 bases from V and 1 base from J; bases unmatched to any gene: 1. Germline loops: CDR1 SGHRS, CDR2 YFSETQ. The CDR3 nucleotides read TGCGCCAGCAGCTTGGGACAGGGTTCCTACGAGCAGTACGTC. Translation gives CASSLGQGSYEQYV.

This chain connects TRBV19 to TRBJ1-5; 10 nucleotides align to TRBD1. The CDR3 runs to 15 residues. Trimming removed 6 bases from V and 5 bases from J; junction bases left unmatched: 7. The germline gives CDR1 LNHDA, CDR2 SQIVND (reference sequence). CDR3 DNA: TGTGCCAGTAGCAGGGACAGGGGTATTCATCAGCCCCAGCATTTT. Encoded protein: CASSRDRGIHQPQHF. The full variable domain, in which reference TRBV19 and TRBJ1-5 provide the parts outside the CDR3, is DGGITQSPKYLFRKEGQNVTLSCEQNLNHDAMYWYRQDPGQGLRLIYYSQIVNDFQKGDIAEGYSVSREKKESFPLTVTSAQKNPTAFYLCASSRDRGIHQPQHFGDGTRLSIL.

The gene calls are TRBV15 and TRBJ2-1; 8 bases fit TRBD1. CDR1 is LNHNV, CDR2 YYDKDF, per germline (reference sequence). Trimming at V came to 0 bases and at J to 5 bases, leaving 3 bases not matched to a gene. The CDR3 spans 15 residues. CDR3 sequence: CATSRDWTGNNEQFF. The CDR3 region has the DNA TGTGCCACCAGCAGAGACTGGACAGGGAACAATGAGCAGTTCTTC.

This clone was seen more than once but under ten times. The V and J genes are TRBV6-1 and TRBJ1-1, with D perhaps TRBD1 (5 bases). Looked up from germline, CDR1 is MNHNS and CDR2 is SASEGT. V was pared by 4 bases and J by 0 bases, with 6 bases between. The length of the CDR3 is 13 residues. The CDR3 sequence is CASSGQMNTEAFF. The CDR3, as DNA: TGTGCCAGCAGTGGACAGATGAACACTGAAGCTTTCTTT.

This chain uses TRBV13 with TRBJ2-4; no clear D gene. The germline CDR1 and CDR2 sequences are PRHDT and FYEKMQ (reference sequence). V lost 5 bases and J 3 bases, leaving 5 bases between the germline ends. The CDR3 totals 12 residues. The CDR3 spells CASSGNKNIQYF. DNA for the CDR3: TGTGCCAGCAGCGGGAACAAAAACATTCAGTACTTC. Full variable domain (missing parts from reference TRBV13 and TRBJ2-4): AAGVIQSPRHLIKEKRETATLKCYPIPRHDTVYWYQQGPGQDPQFLISFYEKMQSDKGSIPDRFSAQQFSDYHSELNMSSLELGDSALYFCASSGNKNIQYFGAGTRLSVL.

The genes are TRBV5-4 and TRBJ2-2, with 8 bases that match TRBD1. Germline assignment: CDR1 SGHNT and CDR2 YYREEE (reference sequence). The CDR3 sequence is 17 residues long. V gave up 2 bases and J gave up 3 bases; unmatched junction bases: 9. CDR3 region: CASSFPGQGVDTGELFF. In DNA form, the CDR3 reads TGTGCCAGCAGCTTCCCAGGACAGGGTGTAGACACCGGGGAGCTGTTTTTT.

The chain uses TRBV6-5 and TRBJ1-1; 8 positions agree with TRBD1. The CDR3 is 12 amino acids. J gave up 11 bases and V 2 bases, and 4 bases lay outside the gene matches. Per the germline V gene, CDR1 is MNHEY and CDR2 is SVGAGI. The CDR3 DNA sequence: TGTGCCAGCAGTTACGTACAGGGGGTGGCTTTCTTT. Its translation: CASSYVQGVAFF.

V and J are TRBV27 and TRBJ2-5; 9 nucleotides match TRBD1. The CDR3 has 15 residues. J gave up 5 bases and V 6 bases, and 10 bases lay outside the gene matches. Per the germline V gene, CDR1 is MNHEY and CDR2 is SMNVEV (reference sequence). CDR3 region: CASSSIGTGKETQYF. The CDR3 DNA reads TGTGCCAGCAGCTCAATAGGGACAGGGAAGGAGACCCAGTACTTC.

Note on this clone: The same CDR3 also results from other DNA sequences found in this sample. This sequence joins TRBV4-2 and TRBJ2-5, with 10 bases lining up with TRBD1. The CDR3 consists of 15 residues. The germline CDR1 and CDR2 sequences are LGHNA and YNFKEQ. V was clipped by 1 base and J by 5 bases; unmatched bases: 4. The CDR3 nucleotides read TGTGCCAGCAGCCAAGGGACAGGGGGTCGGGAGACCCAGTACTTC. This translates into CASSQGTGGRETQYF.

This clone was detected a few times. The CDR3 loop is CASTKQGANTEAFF. CDR3 nucleotide sequence: TGTGCCAGCACCAAACAGGGGGCGAACACTGAAGCTTTCTTT. The J gene is TRBJ1-1, the V gene TRBV6-5; 9 bases agree with TRBD1. CDR1 is MNHEY and CDR2 is SVGAGI in the germline V gene. The CDR3 loop spans 14 amino acids. V lost 7 bases and J lost 1; bases outside the gene matches: 4.